Each of the 9 T cell receptor beta chains below was sequenced from the same sample in a study of T cells in localized non-small cell lung cancer. Clones were sequenced by immunoSEQ multiplex PCR, and TCRdb holds only the in-frame ones, with some missing. The sample lists under 40,000 clones; about nine tenths were seen once. The material sequenced was peripheral blood, taken before any cancer treatment. These receptor sequences come from a male donor aged 60 or over with stage III lung adenocarcinoma.

The rearrangement links TRBV21-1 to TRBJ2-1. TRBV21-1 is a pseudogene locus. This CDR3 comprises 14 residues. The CDR3 reads CASNRAGYYNEQFF. The DNA for the CDR3 is TGTGCCAGCAACCGGGCAGGTTATTACAATGAGCAGTTCTTC.

This chain joins TRBV6-6 and TRBJ2-1, with unresolved D. The CDR3 covers 14 residues. With 7 bases removed from V and 7 bases from J, the gap between germline ends came to 17 bases. Germline V gene data show CDR1 as MNHNY and CDR2 as SVGAGI (reference sequence). CDR3: CASKLGYVGNEQFF. Here the CDR3 DNA reads TGTGCCAGCAAACTGGGATACGTGGGGAATGAGCAGTTCTTC.

The table lists this clone with a count of one. This chain joins TRBV28 and TRBJ1-5; tentative D call: TRBD1 (6 bases). The germline V and J ends were trimmed by 7 bases and 4 bases, with 11 bases remaining between them. The germline V gene has CDR1 MDHEN and CDR2 SYDVKM. The CDR3 covers 13 residues. The CDR3: CASKDTGNQPQHF. The CDR3 coding sequence is TGTGCCAGCAAGGATACAGGGAATCAGCCCCAGCATTTT.

The rearrangement joins TRBV11-2 to TRBJ2-3; D is uncertain. Germline CDR1 and CDR2: SGHAT and FQNNGV. The CDR3 extends over 14 amino acids. Trimming left V 5 bases short and J 2 bases short, with 11 bases between. CDR3 sequence: CASSPERLTDTQYF. The DNA of the CDR3 is TGTGCCAGCAGCCCAGAAAGGCTCACAGATACGCAGTATTTT.

The table lists this clone with a count of one. The chain is built from TRBV10-1 and TRBJ2-1, with 13 bases identical to TRBD2. With V trimmed by 8 bases and J by 3 bases, 4 bases remained unmatched. Germline V gene data show CDR1 as WNHNN and CDR2 as SYGVQD (reference sequence). The CDR3 loop spans 15 amino acids. CDR3 residues: CASGRTSGGYNEQFF. The CDR3 nucleotides are TGCGCCAGCGGGAGGACTAGCGGGGGCTACAATGAGCAGTTCTTC.

V usage is TRBV5-6 and J usage is TRBJ1-5, with unresolved D. V was cut by 0 bases and J by 0 bases, with 7 bases left in between. Germline-derived CDR1 and CDR2 are SGHDT and YYEEEE. This CDR3 region has 15 residues. CDR3 amino acids: CASSLGGYSNQPQHF. CDR3 DNA: TGTGCCAGCAGCTTGGGAGGCTATAGCAATCAGCCCCAGCATTTT.

CDR3 nucleotide sequence: TGCGCCAGCAGCTTTAGCGGGGGAAGCTCCTACGAGCAGTACTTC. Translated, it gives CASSFSGGSSYEQYF. The chain carries TRBV5-1 and TRBJ2-7; TRBD2 matches 9 bases. Unmatched junction bases numbered 3, after V lost 2 bases and J lost 0 bases. Germline assignment: CDR1 SGHRS and CDR2 YFSETQ. This CDR3 is built from 15 residues. Variable domain in full (rest from reference TRBV5-1 and TRBJ2-7): KAGVTQTPRYLIKTRGQQVTLSCSPISGHRSVSWYQQTPGQGLQFLFEYFSETQRNKGNFPGRFSGRQFSNSRSEMNVSTLELGDSALYLCASSFSGGSSYEQYFGPGTRLTVT.

The chain has TRBV6-1 and TRBJ1-4; tentative D call: TRBD1 (6 bases). Trimming cost V 1 base and J 7 bases, with 10 bases left between them. Germline loops: CDR1 MNHNS, CDR2 SASEGT. The CDR3 spans 14 residues. CDR3 DNA sequence: TGTGCCAGCAGTGAAGGGCAGGGGCGTGAAAAACTGTTTTTT. Translating it yields CASSEGQGREKLFF.

The rearrangement joins TRBV5-1 to TRBJ2-4; the match to TRBD1 covers 10 bases. The germline V gene has CDR1 SGHRS and CDR2 YFSETQ. CDR3 length: 15 amino acids. J lost 6 bases, V lost 3 bases, and 6 bases had no gene match. The CDR3 DNA reads TGCGCCAGCAGCTGGGATGGGGACAGGGGAAACATTCAGTACTTC. It is translated as CASSWDGDRGNIQYF.